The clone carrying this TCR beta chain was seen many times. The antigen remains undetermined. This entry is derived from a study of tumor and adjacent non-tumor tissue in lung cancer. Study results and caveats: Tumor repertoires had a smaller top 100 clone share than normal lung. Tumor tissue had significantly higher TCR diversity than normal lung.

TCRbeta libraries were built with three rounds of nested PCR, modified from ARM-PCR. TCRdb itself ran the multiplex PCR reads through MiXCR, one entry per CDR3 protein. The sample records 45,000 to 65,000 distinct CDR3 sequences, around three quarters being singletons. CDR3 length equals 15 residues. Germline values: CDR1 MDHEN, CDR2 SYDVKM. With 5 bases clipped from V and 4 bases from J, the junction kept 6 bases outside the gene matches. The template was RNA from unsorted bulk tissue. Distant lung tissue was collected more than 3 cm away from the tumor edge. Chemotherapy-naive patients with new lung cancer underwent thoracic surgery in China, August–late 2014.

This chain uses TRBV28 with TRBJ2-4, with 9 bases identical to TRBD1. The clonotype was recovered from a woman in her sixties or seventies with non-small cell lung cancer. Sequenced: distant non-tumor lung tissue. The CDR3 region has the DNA TGTGCCAGCAGTCGAACCGGGACAGGGAAAAACATTCAGTACTTC. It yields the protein CASSRTGTGKNIQYF.